This passage covers 18 T cell receptor beta chains from one sample sequenced in a study of Ad26.COV2.S vaccination and SARS-CoV-2 variants. Stated treatment: some 20 received Ad26.COV2.S at low or high dose, single or two shots; 5 received placebo; per-sample allocation not given. Each sample was drawn 63 days after the first injection (of vaccine or placebo). Sequencing used immunoSEQ multiplex PCR; TCRdb keeps in-frame clones, though not all of them. The sample lists about 440,000 clones; around 85% were seen once. Sequencing used peripheral blood, obtained in a trial of Ad26.COV2.S vaccine versus placebo. These receptors were taken from a person between 18 and 65 years old who received the Ad26.COV2.S COVID-19 vaccine or a placebo.

The genes are TRBV6-6 and TRBJ2-2, with D possibly being TRBD2 (6 bases). CDR3 length equals 15 residues. V lost 4 bases to trimming and J lost 5 bases, with 14 bases between them. Per the germline V gene, CDR1 is MNHNY and CDR2 is SVGAGI (reference sequence). The CDR3 DNA reads as TGTGCCAGCAGTTGGGACTCCTGGGGGACCGGGGAGCTGTTTTTT. As protein: CASSWDSWGTGELFF.

The chain recombines TRBV29-1 with TRBJ2-1; D possibly corresponds to TRBD2 (5 bases). Deletions cut 3 bases from V and 9 bases from J, with 15 bases between. Germline V gene lookup returns CDR1 SQVTM and CDR2 ANQGSEA. The CDR3 covers 13 residues. The CDR3 DNA is TGCAGCGTTGAGGAGGTAGGGCCCATTGAGCAGTTCTTC. It codes for CSVEEVGPIEQFF.

This rearrangement joins TRBV27 to TRBJ2-7; D assignment may be TRBD1 or TRBD2 (6 bases each). The V end lost 4 bases, the J end lost 3 bases, and 22 bases lay between the germline ends. The V gene's germline CDR1 is MNHEY and CDR2 SMNVEV (reference sequence). There are 17 residues in the CDR3. CDR3 in amino acids: CASSSGARTMRGYEQYF. CDR3 DNA sequence: TGTGCCAGCAGTTCAGGGGCACGGACTATGCGAGGCTACGAGCAGTACTTC.

V is TRBV19 and J is TRBJ2-1; D is unclear. Germline V lookup: CDR1 LNHDA, CDR2 SQIVND (reference sequence). V lost 3 bases to trimming and J lost 6 bases, with 12 bases between them. This CDR3 is 14 amino acids long. As DNA, the CDR3 is TGTGCCAGTAGTATTGTCTTACCACCCAATGAGCAGTTCTTC. It yields the protein CASSIVLPPNEQFF.

This clone was counted only a few times. This chain joins TRBV27 and TRBJ1-5, with 9 positions matching TRBD1. The CDR3 runs 15 residues. Germline CDR1 MNHEY, CDR2 SMNVEV (reference sequence). J gave up 6 bases and V 5 bases, and 8 bases lay outside the gene matches. The CDR3 bases are TGTGCCAGCAGTCCCCGGGACAGGGTTGGTCAGCCCCAGCATTTT. Translating it yields CASSPRDRVGQPQHF.

V is TRBV18 and J is TRBJ1-1; D unresolved. Germline V lookup: CDR1 KGHSH, CDR2 LQKENI. V shed 2 bases and J shed 0 bases, with 16 bases lying between them. The CDR3 extends over 17 amino acids. The CDR3 here is CASSPKGRSGLNTEAFF. CDR3 nucleotide sequence: TGTGCCAGCTCACCAAAAGGGCGTTCTGGCTTGAACACTGAAGCTTTCTTT.

The chain is built from TRBV15 and TRBJ1-5; the D is unclear. Trimming removed 0 bases from V and 3 bases from J, with 0 bases in between. CDR1 LNHNV and CDR2 YYDKDF come from the germline V gene (reference sequence). The CDR3 is 12 amino acids. CDR3 sequence reads: CATSRDNQPQHF. The CDR3, as DNA: TGTGCCACCAGCAGAGACAATCAGCCCCAGCATTTT.

V is TRBV6-2 or TRBV6-3 and J is TRBJ2-1, with 7 bases lining up with TRBD2. CDR3 length: 13 residues. From germline, CDR1 is MNHEY and CDR2 SVGEGT. After removal of 6 bases from V and 13 bases from J, the junction contained 12 bases not matched to a gene. The CDR3 reads CASSVAGTIDQFF. Written as DNA, the CDR3 is TGTGCCAGCAGCGTAGCGGGCACCATTGATCAGTTCTTC.

The rearrangement uses TRBV2 and TRBJ2-1; 8 bases agree with TRBD2. This CDR3 contains 15 residues. V lost 6 bases and J lost 1; bases outside the gene matches: 5. Germline lookup yields CDR1 SNHLY and CDR2 FYNNEI. The CDR3: CASSLKRGSYNEQFF. The CDR3 DNA is TGTGCCAGCAGCCTTAAGCGGGGGTCCTACAATGAGCAGTTCTTC.

CDR3 residues: CASSMLFGRSASASYEQYF. Written as DNA, the CDR3 is TGTGCCAGTAGTATGTTGTTCGGGAGGTCAGCCTCCGCCTCCTACGAGCAGTACTTC. The chain employs TRBV19 and TRBJ2-7, with 7 bases that match TRBD2. Trimming cost V 3 bases and J 0 bases; bases outside gene matches: 17. The CDR3 totals 19 residues. Germline assignment: CDR1 LNHDA and CDR2 SQIVND (reference sequence).

As for this clone: Within the sample, other DNA sequences also encode this same CDR3. The chain links TRBV27 to TRBJ2-2; possible D gene TRBD2, 5 bases. This CDR3 region has 12 residues. In germline, CDR1 is MNHEY, CDR2 SMNVEV (reference sequence). Trimming shortened V by 6 bases and J by 5 bases, and 7 bases separated the two germline ends. CDR3 in DNA: TGTGCCAGCAGGTCGGGGACCGGGGAGCTGTTTTTT. This codes for CASRSGTGELFF.

CDR3 residues: CASSDWDTEAFF. As DNA, the CDR3 is TGTGCCAGCAGTGACTGGGACACTGAAGCTTTCTTT. This chain connects TRBV2 to TRBJ1-1; D remains ambiguous. Germline V gene data show CDR1 as SNHLY and CDR2 as FYNNEI. This CDR3 region has 12 residues. V gave up 3 bases and J gave up 3 bases, with 5 bases separating them. The full variable domain, completed using reference TRBV2 and TRBJ1-1, is EPEVTQTPSHQVTQMGQEVILRCVPISNHLYFYWYRQILGQKVEFLVSFYNNEISEKSEIFDDQFSVERPDGSNFTLKIRSTKLEDSAMYFCASSDWDTEAFFGQGTRLTVV.

This clone was picked up one time. V is TRBV13 and J is TRBJ1-1; D not resolved. The V and J ends lost 5 bases and 6 bases respectively, with 10 bases between them. This CDR3 is 12 amino acids long. In germline, CDR1 is PRHDT, CDR2 FYEKMQ (reference sequence). This CDR3 reads CASSSQGPEAFF. CDR3 in DNA: TGTGCCAGCAGCAGTCAAGGGCCTGAAGCTTTCTTT. The full variable domain, its missing parts supplied by reference TRBV13 and TRBJ1-1, is AAGVIQSPRHLIKEKRETATLKCYPIPRHDTVYWYQQGPGQDPQFLISFYEKMQSDKGSIPDRFSAQQFSDYHSELNMSSLELGDSALYFCASSSQGPEAFFGQGTRLTVV.

V is TRBV11-2 and J is TRBJ2-2; no clear D gene. CDR3 length: 13 residues. V lost 4 bases and J 4 bases, leaving 7 bases between the germline ends. CDR1 and CDR2 from the germline V gene are SGHAT and FQNNGV. The CDR3 region is CASSWSGTGELFF. The CDR3 region has the DNA TGTGCCAGCAGCTGGTCGGGCACCGGGGAGCTGTTTTTT.

The gene calls are TRBV5-1 and TRBJ2-3, with TRBD2 identical over 9 bases. The V gene end was trimmed by 4 bases and the J gene end by 0 bases; junction bases not matched to a gene: 15. Germline CDR1 is SGHRS and CDR2 is YFSETQ. This CDR3 has 19 residues. The CDR3 nucleotides read TGCGCCAGCAGCACCCCTAACACCGGACTAGCGCCTAGCACAGATACGCAGTATTTT. Translating gives CASSTPNTGLAPSTDTQYF.

V and J are TRBV7-7 and TRBJ2-5, with no clear D. CDR3 length: 13 residues. Germline V lookup: CDR1 SSHAT, CDR2 FNYEAQ (reference sequence). Trimming pared 3 bases from V and 1 base from J, leaving 6 bases between. The CDR3 spells CASSLGAQETQYF. The CDR3 coding sequence is TGTGCCAGCAGCTTGGGTGCCCAAGAGACCCAGTACTTC.

The chain joins TRBV12-5 to TRBJ1-1; D not resolved. Germline V lookup: CDR1 LGHNT, CDR2 FRNRAP. The length of the CDR3 is 16 residues. The ends were cut back, 4 bases at V and 5 bases at J, with 20 bases in the middle. The CDR3 bases are TGTGCTAGTGGTTACCGACCCCCTGGGATAGGGACTGAAGCTTTCTTT. Its protein product is CASGYRPPGIGTEAFF.

The chain joins TRBV9 to TRBJ2-1; 9 nucleotides match TRBD1. This CDR3 has 16 amino acids. Per germline, CDR1 SGDLS and CDR2 YYNGEE. J lost 9 bases, V lost 2 bases, and 12 bases had no gene match. The CDR3 spells CASSVHPGTGSGEQFF. CDR3 sequence (DNA): TGTGCCAGCAGCGTTCATCCTGGGACAGGGTCCGGTGAGCAGTTCTTC.